The 14 T cell receptor beta chains below come from one sample, sequenced in a study of T cell repertoires in cytomegalovirus infection. Via MiXCR, TCRdb re-called the reads, giving one row per CDR3 protein. The repertoire holds hundreds of thousands of distinct CDR3 sequences, with around 24% as singletons. Material for sequencing was CD8+ T cells from PBMCs. The receptor set was obtained from a human donor in good health (CMV status not recorded). Some clones in this sample may be carry-over from other donors' samples.

This clonotype occurred many times. The V and J genes are TRBV10-3 and TRBJ2-3, with D unresolved. Germline loops: CDR1 ENHRY, CDR2 SYGVKD. The CDR3 consists of 15 residues. Trimming removed 0 bases at V and 0 bases at J, with 7 bases between. CDR3 sequence: CAISESKGSTDTQYF. In DNA, the CDR3 is TGTGCCATCAGTGAGTCGAAAGGAAGCACAGATACGCAGTATTTT.

This chain joins TRBV7-8 and TRBJ2-5; TRBD2 aligns across 11 bases. V shed 3 bases and J 5 bases; nucleotides not matched to a gene: 5. The length of the CDR3 is 15 residues. Germline V gives CDR1 SGHVS, CDR2 FQNEAQ. The CDR3 reads CASSFNSGGGETQYF. Here the CDR3 DNA reads TGTGCCAGCAGCTTTAATAGCGGGGGGGGGGAGACCCAGTACTTC.

The table lists this clonotype with many counts. The chain employs TRBV15 and TRBJ2-7; D is possibly TRBD1 (6 bases). Trimming removed 0 bases from V and 4 bases from J, with 13 bases in between. Germline loops: CDR1 LNHNV, CDR2 YYDKDF (reference sequence). The CDR3 covers 15 residues. The CDR3 bases are TGTGCCACCAGCAGAGATCTGACAGGTCTTTACGAGCAGTACGTC. This encodes CATSRDLTGLYEQYV.

This clonotype appeared many times. The J gene is TRBJ1-5, the V gene TRBV12-3 or TRBV12-4; D not resolved. V lost 6 bases and J 13 bases, leaving 13 bases between the germline ends. The CDR3 sequence is 11 residues long. The CDR3 sequence: CASREGASQHF. The CDR3 nucleotides are TGTGCCAGCAGAGAGGGAGCCTCTCAGCATTTT.

This clonotype was detected ten times or more. The chain recombines TRBV28 with TRBJ2-1; D tentatively reads TRBD1 or TRBD2 (6 bases each). Trimming cost V 2 bases and J 7 bases, with 18 bases left between them. Germline V gene sequence: CDR1 MDHEN, CDR2 SYDVKM. CDR3 length: 16 amino acids. The CDR3 DNA follows: TGTGCCAGCAGTTTAGAGGGGGGTCCTCTAGGGAATGAGCAGTTCTTC. Translation: CASSLEGGPLGNEQFF.

The chain combines TRBV12-3 or TRBV12-4 with TRBJ1-1; D is ambiguous. This CDR3 comprises 14 residues. Trimming shortened V by 5 bases and J by 5 bases, and 15 bases separated the two germline ends. CDR3 bases: TGTGCCAGCAGTCCGACGGACCTTGGGACTGAAGCTTTCTTT. It specifies CASSPTDLGTEAFF.

In its sample, this clonotype was seen a few times. The chain has TRBV29-1 and TRBJ1-2; 8 bases line up with TRBD1. CDR1 is SQVTM and CDR2 is ANQGSEA in the germline V gene. This CDR3 spans 13 amino acids. V lost 5 bases to trimming and J lost 7 bases; unmatched junction nucleotides: 9. CDR3: CSVTDRGSAGYTF. The CDR3 coding sequence is TGCAGCGTTACCGACAGGGGTTCGGCTGGCTACACCTTC.

The chain combines TRBV28 with TRBJ1-1, with D possibly matching TRBD1 (5 bases). CDR1 is MDHEN and CDR2 is SYDVKM in the germline V gene. The CDR3 is 15 residues long. Trimming shortened V by 4 bases and J by 0 bases, and 12 bases separated the two germline ends. In DNA, the CDR3 is TGTGCCAGCAGTTCGTGGAGACAGATGAACACTGAAGCTTTCTTT. Its translation: CASSSWRQMNTEAFF.

This chain links TRBV28 with TRBJ2-4; 9 bases are a match to TRBD1. The trim removed 6 bases at V and 2 bases at J, leaving 8 bases unmatched. Germline V lookup: CDR1 MDHEN, CDR2 SYDVKM. The CDR3 has 16 residues. CDR3 DNA sequence: TGTGCCAGCAGACAACAGGGGGCAGGTACCAAAAACATTCAGTACTTC. Translation: CASRQQGAGTKNIQYF. Full variable domain (remainder filled in from reference TRBV28 and TRBJ2-4): DVKVTQSSRYLVKRTGEKVFLECVQDMDHENMFWYRQDPGLGLRLIYFSYDVKMKEKGDIPEGYSVSREKKERFSLILESASTNQTSMYLCASRQQGAGTKNIQYFGAGTRLSVL.

The genes are TRBV29-1 and TRBJ2-5; no firm D call. CDR3 length: 13 amino acids. Looked up from germline, CDR1 is SQVTM and CDR2 is ANQGSEA. The germline V and J ends were trimmed by 1 base and 0 bases, with 6 bases remaining between them. The CDR3 loop is CSVEARYQETQYF. DNA for the CDR3: TGCAGCGTTGAAGCAAGGTACCAAGAGACCCAGTACTTC.

The table lists this clonotype with many counts. The genes are TRBV28 and TRBJ1-2; D is uncertain. V was shortened by 3 bases and J by 4 bases, with 9 bases between the two germline ends. This CDR3 region has 13 residues. Germline V gives CDR1 MDHEN, CDR2 SYDVKM. CDR3 sequence (DNA): TGTGCCAGCAGTTTGCCCGACATCTATGGCTACACCTTC. It yields the protein CASSLPDIYGYTF.

The chain recombines TRBV7-3 with TRBJ2-6; 8 bases align to TRBD1. The CDR3 length is 19 residues. Losses at the gene ends were 1 base for V and 4 bases for J; bases not matched to a gene: 12. CDR1 and CDR2 from the germline V gene are SGHTA and FQGTGA. CDR3 sequence (DNA): TGTGCCAGCAGCTTAATCCGGGACAGGTGGCAGGCGGGGGCCAACGTCCTGACTTTC. Translation: CASSLIRDRWQAGANVLTF.

This clonotype was seen at least ten times. An end of the junction does not agree with germline; a read error may underlie this. The chain couples TRBV6-1 to TRBJ1-1, with D possibly TRBD1 on 6 matching bases. CDR1 and CDR2 from the germline V gene are MNHNS and SASEGT. The CDR3 runs 13 residues. The CDR3 sequence: CAGRGGANTEAFF. The CDR3 region has the DNA TGTGCCGGCAGAGGGGGGGCCAACACTGAAGCTTTCTTT.

The rearrangement uses TRBV27 and TRBJ1-1; possible D gene TRBD1, 5 bases. This CDR3 comprises 14 residues. Trimming cost V 2 bases and J 6 bases, with 13 bases left between them. CDR1 and CDR2 from the germline V gene are MNHEY and SMNVEV (reference sequence). CDR3 bases: TGTGCCAGCAGTTTAGCCGGGGCGGCCGCTGAAGCTTTCTTT. It codes for CASSLAGAAAEAFF.